The clone carrying this T cell receptor beta chain has just a few counts. This specimen comes from a study of T-cell memory formation after mild COVID-19. In TCRdb, the 5' RACE reads were re-called with MiXCR into one record per CDR3 protein. The sample carries around 310,000 distinct CDR3 sequences, approximately 22% recorded once. With 1 base clipped from V and 4 bases from J, the junction kept 3 bases outside the gene matches. The CDR3 covers 13 residues. CDR1 and CDR2 from the germline V gene are SQVTM and ANQGSEA. This receptor was taken from a man younger than 30 who had mild COVID-19 (a few samples of this study predate the infection). Cell type and time point are not known. The chain carries TRBV29-1 and TRBJ2-5, with 7 bases aligning to TRBD2. Sequencing input: PBMCs or a T cell subset sorted from them (not recorded which). The CDR3 bases are TGCAGCGTTGAAGTTCGGGGGGTAGAGACCCAGTACTTC. This encodes CSVEVRGVETQYF.